Following are 24 T cell receptor beta chains from one sample sequenced in a study of T-cell reconstitution after alpha-beta-depleted transplantation in children. Preparation of the TCRbeta library was carried out with unique molecular identifiers. TCRdb passed the PCR reads through MiXCR, listing each CDR3 protein once. The repertoire has around 600,000 distinct CDR3 sequences, 20% to 25% of them found once; the top ten carry 14%. The source was PBMCs, mostly from graft donor cells, collected 360 days after TCRalphabeta/CD19-depleted stem cell transplant. Receptors originate from a boy under three years old who had a stem cell transplant for acute myeloid leukemia, so the T cells may come from the graft donor.

The genes are TRBV12-3 or TRBV12-4 and TRBJ2-3; 13 bases are a match to TRBD2. Unmatched junction bases numbered 15, after V lost 5 bases and J lost 1 base. The CDR3 covers 20 residues. CDR3 nucleotide sequence: TGTGCCAGCAGTCCAGCAATATCACTAGCGGGGGGGATAGGCACAGATACGCAGTATTTT. Its translation is CASSPAISLAGGIGTDTQYF.

The CDR3 nucleotides read TGCGCCAGCAGCTTGGAGGTGGGGGCGGGTACTGAAGCTTTCTTT. Translating gives CASSLEVGAGTEAFF. V is TRBV5-1 and J is TRBJ1-1; D possibly corresponds to TRBD1 (6 bases). The germline V gene encodes CDR1 SGHRS and CDR2 YFSETQ. The CDR3 runs 15 residues. The ends were cut back, 0 bases at V and 5 bases at J, with 14 bases in the middle.

About this clonotype: Possible read error: a much larger clone is one base away. The rearrangement uses TRBV20-1 and TRBJ2-3; 9 nucleotides match TRBD2. Looked up from germline, CDR1 is DFQATT and CDR2 is SNEGSKA (reference sequence). This CDR3 contains 12 residues. V trimming: 8 bases; J trimming: 1 base; junction bases outside the gene matches: 1. Here the CDR3 reads CSIAGGTDTQYF. The CDR3, as DNA: TGCAGTATAGCGGGGGGCACAGATACGCAGTATTTT.

The chain employs TRBV7-2 and TRBJ2-3, with 9 bases lining up with TRBD1. V lost 5 bases, J lost 5 bases, and 8 bases stayed unmatched. The CDR3 sequence is 15 residues long. CDR1 is SGHTA, CDR2 FQGNSA, per germline. The CDR3 reads CASSLEHRGLDTQYF. The CDR3 region has the DNA TGTGCCAGCAGCCTAGAACACAGGGGGCTAGATACGCAGTATTTT.

V is TRBV20-1 and J is TRBJ1-4; tentative D call: TRBD1 (5 bases). Trimming cost V 6 bases and J 8 bases, with 10 bases left between them. CDR3 length: 11 amino acids. The germline gives CDR1 DFQATT, CDR2 SNEGSKA (reference sequence). CDR3 amino acids: CSAGTVEKLFF. The CDR3 DNA reads as TGCAGTGCGGGGACGGTCGAAAAACTGTTTTTT.

V gene TRBV7-9 combines with J gene TRBJ2-1; D uncertain. The germline V gene has CDR1 SEHNR and CDR2 FQNEAQ (reference sequence). With 3 bases removed from V and 4 bases from J, the gap between germline ends came to 4 bases. The length of the CDR3 is 12 residues. CDR3 region: CASSFEYNEQFF. In DNA form, the CDR3 reads TGTGCCAGCAGCTTCGAGTACAATGAGCAGTTCTTC.

This clonotype was counted a few times. V usage is TRBV20-1 and J usage is TRBJ2-1, with D unclear. Trimming removed 0 bases at V and 5 bases at J, with 8 bases between. Germline V lookup: CDR1 DFQATT, CDR2 SNEGSKA (reference sequence). The CDR3 length is 13 residues. The CDR3 coding sequence is TGCAGTGCTAGAGATGACCGAAACAATGAGCAGTTCTTC. Protein product: CSARDDRNNEQFF.

A word on this clonotype: This sequence may be a read error, since a much larger clone differs from it by one base. The chain couples TRBV28 to TRBJ1-1; D not certain. The V and J ends lost 3 bases and 5 bases respectively, with 10 bases between them. The CDR3 covers 13 residues. CDR1 MDHEN and CDR2 SYDVKM come from the germline V gene. DNA of the CDR3: TGTGCCAGCAGTTTTAGGGTTGGTACTGAAGCTTTCTTT. Encoded protein: CASSFRVGTEAFF. Looking up the rest from reference TRBV28 and TRBJ1-1 gives the full variable domain: DVKVTQSSRYLVKRTGEKVFLECVQDMDHENMFWYRQDPGLGLRLIYFSYDVKMKEKGDIPEGYSVSREKKERFSLILESASTNQTSMYLCASSFRVGTEAFFGQGTRLTVV.

The chain uses TRBV20-1 and TRBJ2-2; 7 bases map to TRBD2. Per the germline V gene, CDR1 is DFQATT and CDR2 is SNEGSKA (reference sequence). The CDR3 contains 12 residues. V gave up 6 bases and J gave up 6 bases; unmatched junction bases: 4. As DNA, the CDR3 is TGCAGTGCCCCTCGGGGGGCCGGGGAGCTGTTTTTT. It specifies CSAPRGAGELFF.

This clonotype was seen many times. The V gene is TRBV12-5, the J gene TRBJ2-7; D gene ambiguous. Germline V CDR1 and CDR2: LGHNT, FRNRAP. The CDR3 covers 14 residues. The V gene lost 5 bases and the J gene lost 5 bases, with 16 bases spanning the gap. CDR3 sequence: CASGPGDGSDEQYF. The DNA for the CDR3 is TGTGCTAGTGGTCCCGGCGACGGTTCGGACGAGCAGTACTTC.

The chain has TRBV15 and TRBJ1-1; no firm D call. The CDR3 extends over 15 amino acids. The V and J ends lost 5 bases and 7 bases respectively, with 20 bases between them. Per the germline V gene, CDR1 is LNHNV and CDR2 is YYDKDF (reference sequence). CDR3 nucleotides: TGTGCCACCAGCTCAGAGTGGGGATCAGGATATGAAGCTTTCTTT. Protein sequence: CATSSEWGSGYEAFF.

This clonotype was recorded at least ten times. This chain joins TRBV12-3 or TRBV12-4 and TRBJ2-5, with a weak D call TRBD2 (6 bases). V gave up 7 bases and J gave up 7 bases, with 10 bases separating them. The CDR3 is 11 amino acids. As DNA, the CDR3 is TGTGCCAGCACCGTGGAGGGGACCCAGTACTTC. It yields the protein CASTVEGTQYF.

This clonotype was counted many times. The V call is TRBV12-3 or TRBV12-4, the J call TRBJ2-1; D call uncertain. The V and J ends lost 4 bases and 3 bases respectively, with 4 bases between them. The CDR3 length is 12 residues. CDR3 residues: CASSSLYNEQFF. CDR3 coding DNA: TGTGCCAGCAGTTCCCTCTACAATGAGCAGTTCTTC.

This chain links TRBV6-2 or TRBV6-3 with TRBJ1-2; D is possibly TRBD1 (6 bases). The CDR3 has 15 amino acids. V was shortened by 3 bases and J by 2 bases, with 13 bases between the two germline ends. Germline-derived CDR1 and CDR2 are MNHEY and SVGEGT. The CDR3 region is CASSYPGTGNYGYTF. DNA of the CDR3: TGTGCCAGCAGTTATCCCGGAACAGGGAACTATGGCTACACCTTC.

The table lists this clonotype with a few counts. This chain joins TRBV20-1 and TRBJ2-1, with D possibly matching TRBD2 (7 bases). This CDR3 spans 15 amino acids. Trimming took 3 bases from V and 6 from J, leaving 18 bases between them. Germline V gene lookup returns CDR1 DFQATT and CDR2 SNEGSKA (reference sequence). CDR3 region: CSASDWGGASNEQFF. The DNA for the CDR3 is TGCAGTGCTAGTGATTGGGGGGGGGCCAGCAATGAGCAGTTCTTC.

This clonotype was seen many times. The CDR3 loop is CASSNRTGVTGELFF. The CDR3, as DNA: TGTGCCAGCAGCAACCGGACAGGGGTCACCGGGGAGCTGTTTTTT. This rearrangement joins TRBV9 to TRBJ2-2; 9 bases are a match to TRBD1. With V trimmed by 4 bases and J by 4 bases, 5 bases remained unmatched. Germline values: CDR1 SGDLS, CDR2 YYNGEE. The CDR3 contains 15 residues.

This clonotype occurred many times. The CDR3 region has the DNA TGTGCCAGCAGCTCACCGGGGGATGACAATGAGCAGTTCTTC. Amino acid sequence: CASSSPGDDNEQFF. V usage is TRBV5-5 and J usage is TRBJ2-1; the D gene is possibly TRBD2 (6 bases). The V and J ends lost 3 bases and 5 bases respectively, with 12 bases between them. Germline V gives CDR1 SGHKS, CDR2 YYEKEE (reference sequence). The CDR3 totals 14 residues.

This clonotype has only a few counts. The V gene is TRBV18, the J gene TRBJ2-3; D remains unclear. V was pared by 3 bases and J by 1 base, with 11 bases between. The CDR3 sequence is 15 residues long. The germline gives CDR1 KGHSH, CDR2 LQKENI. The CDR3: CASSPGSGRTDTQYF. The CDR3 coding sequence is TGTGCCAGCTCACCCGGAAGTGGGCGCACAGATACGCAGTATTTT.

This clonotype was counted many times. J is TRBJ2-7 and V is TRBV4-3; maybe TRBD1 (6 bases). Germline assignment: CDR1 LGHNA and CDR2 YSLEER. The V and J ends lost 8 bases and 0 bases respectively, with 14 bases between them. This CDR3 comprises 14 residues. CDR3 in DNA: TGCGCCAGCGGCATGGACAGCAGCTCCTACGAGCAGTACTTC. Protein sequence: CASGMDSSSYEQYF.

This clonotype was detected once. The V gene is TRBV7-9, the J gene TRBJ2-7; possibly TRBD1 or TRBD2 for D (5 bases each). Trimming left V 2 bases short and J 5 bases short, with 10 bases between. The CDR3 covers 13 residues. Germline V gives CDR1 SEHNR, CDR2 FQNEAQ (reference sequence). The CDR3 DNA follows: TGTGCCAGCAGCTTAAGCAGGGACCACGAGCAGTACTTC. Translated, it gives CASSLSRDHEQYF.

The rearrangement uses TRBV7-2 and TRBJ2-7; no clear D gene. This CDR3 is built from 13 residues. Trimming stripped 5 bases from V and 0 bases from J, with 8 bases between. Germline CDR1 SGHTA, CDR2 FQGNSA. The CDR3 loop is CASSRAASYEQYF. As DNA, the CDR3 is TGTGCCAGCAGCCGCGCTGCCTCCTACGAGCAGTACTTC.

V usage is TRBV2 and J usage is TRBJ2-6, with D perhaps matching TRBD1 (5 bases). Per the germline V gene, CDR1 is SNHLY and CDR2 is FYNNEI. The CDR3 sequence is 18 residues long. V was shortened by 4 bases and J by 0 bases, with 16 bases between the two germline ends. The CDR3 DNA is TGTGCCAGCAGTGTAGGTTGGGGCCCGAACTCTGGGGCCAACGTCCTGACTTTC. It codes for CASSVGWGPNSGANVLTF.

The chain carries TRBV7-9 and TRBJ2-7, with unresolved D. Trimming removed 1 base at V and 3 bases at J, with 10 bases between. CDR1 and CDR2 (germline): SEHNR, FQNEAQ (reference sequence). The CDR3 loop spans 14 amino acids. CDR3 residues: CASSLEGTFYEQYF. CDR3 nucleotide sequence: TGTGCCAGCAGCTTAGAAGGCACGTTCTACGAGCAGTACTTC.

This clonotype was picked up many times. The gene calls are TRBV10-3 and TRBJ2-5; D might be TRBD1 (5 bases). Germline V gene lookup returns CDR1 ENHRY and CDR2 SYGVKD. V lost 2 bases and J 5 bases, leaving 15 bases between the germline ends. The CDR3 consists of 15 residues. For the CDR3, the DNA is TGTGCCATCAGTGAGGAGACAGCCTCTGGGGAGACCCAGTACTTC. Protein: CAISEETASGETQYF.